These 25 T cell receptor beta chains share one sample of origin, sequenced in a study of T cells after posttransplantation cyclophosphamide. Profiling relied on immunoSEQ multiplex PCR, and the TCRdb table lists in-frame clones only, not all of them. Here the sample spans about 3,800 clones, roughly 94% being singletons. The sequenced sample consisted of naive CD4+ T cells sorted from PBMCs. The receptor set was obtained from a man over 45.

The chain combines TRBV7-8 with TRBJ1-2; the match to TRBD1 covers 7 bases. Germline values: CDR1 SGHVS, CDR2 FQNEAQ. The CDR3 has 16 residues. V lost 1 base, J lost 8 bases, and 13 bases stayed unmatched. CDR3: CASSLEGAVGFRGYTF. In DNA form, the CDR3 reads TGTGCCAGCAGCTTAGAGGGGGCGGTTGGGTTTCGGGGCTACACCTTC.

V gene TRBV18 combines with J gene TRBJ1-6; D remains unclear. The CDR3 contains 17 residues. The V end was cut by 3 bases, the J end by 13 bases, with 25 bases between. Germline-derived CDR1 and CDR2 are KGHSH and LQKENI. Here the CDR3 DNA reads TGTGCCAGCTCACCTGGCCGGCGAAGCGCCTATTCATACCCCCTCCACTTT. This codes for CASSPGRRSAYSYPLHF.

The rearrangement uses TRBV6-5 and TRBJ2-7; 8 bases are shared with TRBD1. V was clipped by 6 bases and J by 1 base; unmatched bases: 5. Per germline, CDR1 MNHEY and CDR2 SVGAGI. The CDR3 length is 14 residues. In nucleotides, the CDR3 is TGTGCCAGCAGCCGGGACAGGCTGTCCTACGAGCAGTACTTC. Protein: CASSRDRLSYEQYF.

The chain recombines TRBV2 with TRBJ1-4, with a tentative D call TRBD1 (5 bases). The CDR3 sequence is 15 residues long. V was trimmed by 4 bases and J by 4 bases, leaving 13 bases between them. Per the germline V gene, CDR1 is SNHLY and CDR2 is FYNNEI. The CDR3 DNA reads TGTGCCAGCAGTGGGGGCGGAGGGATTAATGAAAAACTGTTTTTT. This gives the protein CASSGGGGINEKLFF.

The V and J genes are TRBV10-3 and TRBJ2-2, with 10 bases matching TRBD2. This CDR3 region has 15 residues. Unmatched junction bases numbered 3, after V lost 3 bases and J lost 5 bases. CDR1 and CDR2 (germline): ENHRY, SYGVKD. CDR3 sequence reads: CAISEVAGGTGELFF. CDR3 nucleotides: TGTGCCATCAGTGAAGTAGCGGGGGGTACCGGGGAGCTGTTTTTT.

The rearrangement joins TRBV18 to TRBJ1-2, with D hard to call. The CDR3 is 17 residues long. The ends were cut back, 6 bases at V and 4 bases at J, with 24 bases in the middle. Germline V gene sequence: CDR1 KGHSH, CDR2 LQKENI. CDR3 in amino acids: CASSQGSRRADFYGYTF. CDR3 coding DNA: TGTGCCAGCTCCCAAGGGTCTAGGAGGGCAGACTTCTATGGCTACACCTTC. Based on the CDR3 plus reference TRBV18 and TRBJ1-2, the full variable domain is NAGVMQNPRHLVRRRGQEARLRCSPMKGHSHVYWYRQLPEEGLKFMVYLQKENIIDESGMPKERFSAEFPKEGPSILRIQQVVRGDSAAYFCASSQGSRRADFYGYTFGSGTRLTVV.

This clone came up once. Written as DNA, the CDR3 is TGTGCCAGCTCACCAATACGGACAGGGCGGCCACAGCCCCAGCATTTT. This translates into CASSPIRTGRPQPQHF. The rearrangement links TRBV18 to TRBJ1-5; 8 bases align to TRBD1. CDR1 is KGHSH, CDR2 LQKENI, per germline. The CDR3 totals 16 residues. The trim removed 2 bases at V and 7 bases at J, leaving 10 bases unmatched.

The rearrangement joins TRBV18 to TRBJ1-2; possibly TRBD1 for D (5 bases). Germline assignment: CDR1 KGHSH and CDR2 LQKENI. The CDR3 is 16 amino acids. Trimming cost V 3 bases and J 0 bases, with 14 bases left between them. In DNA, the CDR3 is TGTGCCAGCTCACCGCAAAGACAGCGAGCTAACTATGGCTACACCTTC. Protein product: CASSPQRQRANYGYTF. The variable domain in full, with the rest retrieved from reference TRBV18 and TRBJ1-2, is NAGVMQNPRHLVRRRGQEARLRCSPMKGHSHVYWYRQLPEEGLKFMVYLQKENIIDESGMPKERFSAEFPKEGPSILRIQQVVRGDSAAYFCASSPQRQRANYGYTFGSGTRLTVV.

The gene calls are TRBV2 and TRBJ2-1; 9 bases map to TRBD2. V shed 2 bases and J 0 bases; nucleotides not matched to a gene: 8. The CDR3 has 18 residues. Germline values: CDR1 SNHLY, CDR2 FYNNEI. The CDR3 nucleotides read TGTGCCAGCAGTGAACCCCAGACTAGCGGCAGCTCCTACAATGAGCAGTTCTTC. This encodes CASSEPQTSGSSYNEQFF. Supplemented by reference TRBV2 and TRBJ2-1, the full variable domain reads EPEVTQTPSHQVTQMGQEVILRCVPISNHLYFYWYRQILGQKVEFLVSFYNNEISEKSEIFDDQFSVERPDGSNFTLKIRSTKLEDSAMYFCASSEPQTSGSSYNEQFFGPGTRLTVL.

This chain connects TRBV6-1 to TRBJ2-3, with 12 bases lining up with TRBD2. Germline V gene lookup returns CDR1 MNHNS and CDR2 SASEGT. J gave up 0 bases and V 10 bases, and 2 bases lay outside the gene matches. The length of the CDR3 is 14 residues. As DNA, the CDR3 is TGTGCCACCGGACTAGCGGGGAGCACAGATACGCAGTATTTT. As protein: CATGLAGSTDTQYF.

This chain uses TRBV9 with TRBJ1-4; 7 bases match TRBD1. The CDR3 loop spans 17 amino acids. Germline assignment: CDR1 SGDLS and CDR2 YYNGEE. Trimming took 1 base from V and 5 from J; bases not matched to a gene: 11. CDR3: CASSVNTLGGQNEKLFF. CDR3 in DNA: TGTGCCAGCAGCGTAAACACATTGGGGGGACAGAATGAAAAACTGTTTTTT. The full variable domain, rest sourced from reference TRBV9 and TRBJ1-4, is DSGVTQTPKHLITATGQRVTLRCSPRSGDLSVYWYQQSLDQGLQFLIQYYNGEERAKGNILERFSAQQFPDLHSELNLSSLELGDSALYFCASSVNTLGGQNEKLFFGSGTQLSVL.

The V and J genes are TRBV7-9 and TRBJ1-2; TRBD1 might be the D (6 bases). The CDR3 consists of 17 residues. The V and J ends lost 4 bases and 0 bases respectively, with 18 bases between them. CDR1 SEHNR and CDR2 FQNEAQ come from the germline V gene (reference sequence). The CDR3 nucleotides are TGTGCCAGCAGCTGGGACGTCGGACAGCCCCCTAACTATGGCTACACCTTC. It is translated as CASSWDVGQPPNYGYTF.

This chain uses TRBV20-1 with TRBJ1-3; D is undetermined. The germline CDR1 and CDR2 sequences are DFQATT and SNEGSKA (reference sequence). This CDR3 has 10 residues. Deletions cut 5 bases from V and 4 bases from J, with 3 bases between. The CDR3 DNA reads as TGCAGTGCTCTCGGAAACACCATATATTTT. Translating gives CSALGNTIYF.

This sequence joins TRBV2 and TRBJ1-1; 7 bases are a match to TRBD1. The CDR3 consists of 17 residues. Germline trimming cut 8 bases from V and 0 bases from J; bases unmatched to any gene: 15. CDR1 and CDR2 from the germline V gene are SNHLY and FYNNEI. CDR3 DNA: TGTGCCAGCTCCGTTAACCGGGACAGAGGGGTGAACACTGAAGCTTTCTTT. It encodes CASSVNRDRGVNTEAFF.

This CDR3 reads CASSLSKDRETEAFF. The DNA of the CDR3 is TGTGCCAGCAGCTTAAGCAAAGACAGGGAAACTGAAGCTTTCTTT. This chain links TRBV11-3 with TRBJ1-1; the match to TRBD1 covers 7 bases. The CDR3 runs to 15 residues. With 2 bases clipped from V and 5 bases from J, the junction kept 8 bases outside the gene matches. Germline V gene lookup returns CDR1 SGHNT and CDR2 YENEEA.

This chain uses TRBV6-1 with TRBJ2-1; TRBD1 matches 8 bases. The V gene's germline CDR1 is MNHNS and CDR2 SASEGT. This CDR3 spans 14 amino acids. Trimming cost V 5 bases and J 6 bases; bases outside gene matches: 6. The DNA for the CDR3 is TGTGCCAGCAGTAGACAGGACAGGGTCAATGAGCAGTTCTTC. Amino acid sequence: CASSRQDRVNEQFF.

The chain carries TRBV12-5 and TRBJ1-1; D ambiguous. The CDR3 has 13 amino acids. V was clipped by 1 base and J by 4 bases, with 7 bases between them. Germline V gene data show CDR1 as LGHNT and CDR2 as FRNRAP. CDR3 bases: TGTGCTAGTGGTTTGGAAAGAGGCACTGAAGCTTTCTTT. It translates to CASGLERGTEAFF.

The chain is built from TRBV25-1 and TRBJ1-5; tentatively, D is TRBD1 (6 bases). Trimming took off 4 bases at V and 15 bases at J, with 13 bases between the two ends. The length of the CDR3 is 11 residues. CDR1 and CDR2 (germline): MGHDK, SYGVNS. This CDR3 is CASSGSGTRHF. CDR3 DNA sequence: TGTGCCAGCAGTGGAAGTGGGACAAGGCATTTT.

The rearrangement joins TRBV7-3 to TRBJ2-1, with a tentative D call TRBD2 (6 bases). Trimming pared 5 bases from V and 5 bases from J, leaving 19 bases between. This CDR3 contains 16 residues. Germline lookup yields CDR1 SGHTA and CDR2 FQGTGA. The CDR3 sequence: CASSPRASGRHNEQFF. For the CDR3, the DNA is TGTGCCAGCAGCCCCCGGGCGAGCGGGCGACACAATGAGCAGTTCTTC.

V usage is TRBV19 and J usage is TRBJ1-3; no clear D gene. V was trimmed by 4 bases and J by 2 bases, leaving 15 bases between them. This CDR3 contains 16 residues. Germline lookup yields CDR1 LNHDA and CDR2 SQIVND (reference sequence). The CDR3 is CASSTPAAETGNTIYF. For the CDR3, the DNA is TGTGCCAGTAGTACTCCAGCGGCGGAGACTGGAAACACCATATATTTT.

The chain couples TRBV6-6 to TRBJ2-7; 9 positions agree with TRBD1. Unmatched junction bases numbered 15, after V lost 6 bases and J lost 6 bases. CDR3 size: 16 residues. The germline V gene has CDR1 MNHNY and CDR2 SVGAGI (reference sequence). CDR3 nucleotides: TGTGCCAGCAGCAGAGCAACGGGACAGGGTCCGGGCGAGCAGTACTTC. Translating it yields CASSRATGQGPGEQYF.

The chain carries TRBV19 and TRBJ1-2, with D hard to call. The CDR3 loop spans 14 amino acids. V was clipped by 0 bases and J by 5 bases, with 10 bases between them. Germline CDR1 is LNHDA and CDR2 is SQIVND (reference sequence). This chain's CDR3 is CASSIDSRVYGYTF. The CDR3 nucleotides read TGTGCCAGTAGTATAGACTCTCGAGTTTATGGCTACACCTTC.

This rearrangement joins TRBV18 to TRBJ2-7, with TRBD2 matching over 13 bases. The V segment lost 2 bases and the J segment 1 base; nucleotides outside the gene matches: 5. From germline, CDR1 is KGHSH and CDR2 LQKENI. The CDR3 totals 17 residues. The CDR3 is CASSPGTSGKQSYEQYF. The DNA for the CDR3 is TGTGCCAGCTCACCAGGGACTAGCGGGAAACAATCCTACGAGCAGTACTTC. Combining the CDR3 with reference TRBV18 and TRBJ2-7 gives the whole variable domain NAGVMQNPRHLVRRRGQEARLRCSPMKGHSHVYWYRQLPEEGLKFMVYLQKENIIDESGMPKERFSAEFPKEGPSILRIQQVVRGDSAAYFCASSPGTSGKQSYEQYFGPGTRLTVT.

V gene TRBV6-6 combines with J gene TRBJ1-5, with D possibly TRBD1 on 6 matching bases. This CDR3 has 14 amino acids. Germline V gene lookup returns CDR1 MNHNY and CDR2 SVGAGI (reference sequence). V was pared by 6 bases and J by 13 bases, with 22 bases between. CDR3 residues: CASRETGTQVVQHF. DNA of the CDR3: TGTGCCAGCAGAGAGACAGGCACCCAAGTGGTACAGCATTTT.

CDR3 region: CSVGSGIGNQPQHF. The DNA for the CDR3 is TGCAGCGTCGGCTCGGGGATTGGCAATCAGCCCCAGCATTTT. This chain joins TRBV29-1 and TRBJ1-5, with D hard to call. V lost 6 bases and J lost 2, with 14 bases in between. This CDR3 comprises 14 residues. The germline CDR1 and CDR2 sequences are SQVTM and ANQGSEA. Full variable domain (missing parts from reference TRBV29-1 and TRBJ1-5): SAVISQKPSRDICQRGTSLTIQCQVDSQVTMMFWYRQQPGQSLTLIATANQGSEATYESGFVIDKFPISRPNLTFSTLTVSNMSPEDSSIYLCSVGSGIGNQPQHFGDGTRLSIL.